This T cell receptor beta chain appears in the sequencing data of a study of Ad26.COV2.S vaccination and SARS-CoV-2 variants (dated by TCRdb to the early 2020s). Notes on the research overall: Vaccine-arm donors were drawn from COV1001, a multicentre, randomized, double-blind, placebo-controlled phase I-IIa trial of Ad26.COV2.S in healthy adults. Ad26.COV2.S was administered intramuscularly at 5 x 10^10 or 1 x 10^11 viral particles, either as a single shot or as two shots given 56 days apart. Sequencing of the TCRbeta repertoire served to evaluate the specificity and breadth of SARS-CoV-2-reactive T cell receptors following Ad26.COV2.S vaccination. A total of roughly 32 samples were included in the TCR-sequenced set, comprising about 20 Ad26.COV2.S vaccine recipients, 5 placebo recipients and 8 SARS-CoV-2 convalescent individuals. Participants in the trial were split at random into five groups of five each, receiving low-dose or high-dose Ad26.COV2.S once or twice, or else placebo on both occasions. Investigators did not know the trial group allocation while performing experiments and assessing outcomes.

What this sample's treatment or condition label stands for: about 20 received Ad26.COV2.S at low or high dose, single or two shots; about five received placebo; per-sample allocation not given. For vaccine and placebo recipients, the sequenced repertoires came from samples collected on day 63 after the first injection. Cohort 1b enrolled 20 to 30 adults aged 18-55 years at a single site in Boston, USA, between 29 July and 7 August 2020. Ad26.COV2.S consisted of a replication-incompetent adenovirus type 26 vector by which a prefusion-stabilized SARS-CoV-2 spike protein from the original Wuhan strain was expressed. The immunoSEQ Assay was the method used to sequence TCRbeta CDR3 regions. After extraction, genomic DNA underwent amplification by bias-controlled multiplex PCR, followed by high-throughput sequencing. The authors' analysis ran thus. To quantify the absolute abundance of each unique TCRbeta CDR3 region, sequences were collapsed and filtered. T cell fraction was estimated by normalizing TCRbeta template counts to usable DNA, which was measured by amplifying reference genes present in all nucleated cells. Repertoire TCRs were annotated as SARS-CoV-2-specific by exact matching of V gene, CDR3 amino acid sequence and J gene to a known reactive TCR set. The reference SARS-CoV-2 TCR set was derived from MIRA and filtered for enrichment in COVID-19-positive ImmuneCODE repertoires, a step that removed public or cross-reactive TCRs. Based on the MIRA antigens, annotated TCRs were further analysed at the level of specific ORF or position within ORF. Breadth was defined as annotated unique rearrangements over total unique productive rearrangements; depth was the summed frequency of those rearrangements. TCR breadth was compared between groups using two-sided Wilcoxon rank-sum tests. This immuneACCESS table, as held by TCRdb, lists in-frame sequences with V and J called but not all clones. Of the missing ones, under half trace to an unresolved V gene in checked studies; the others have no known cause. The V and J calls and clone size were taken over from that table, and D and trimming were inferred from the DNA. The sample table contains about 460,000 clones; only one count was recorded for about 88% of them. About 1.5% of the sample is held by the ten biggest clonotypes.

Reading the germline V gene gives CDR1 SQVTM and CDR2 ANQGSEA. Taken from cysteine to phenylalanine, the CDR3 has 15 residues. The sequence is cut down to CDR3 DNA, 45 bases in frame from base 1. The germline V end is reduced by 5 bases and the J end by 1 base; junction bases left unmatched: 7. On the study overall, not on this receptor specifically: Compared with placebo recipients, Ad26.COV2.S recipients showed higher spike-specific TCR breadth (P = 0.0014). The study was not powered for comparison of responses between vaccine doses or regimens. It was noted by the authors that total T cell responses may have been underestimated by the TCR breadth and depth analyses. Substantial breadth of spike-specific CD8+ and CD4+ T cell responses was reported after vaccination. Non-spike TCR breadth was comparable between vaccine and placebo recipients, consistent with the vaccine containing only spike.

A single count supports this clone. Its antigen remains undetermined. No qualities accompany the bases; no much larger clone lies one base away. This TCR was recovered from a person aged 18-60 years who received the Ad26.COV2.S COVID-19 vaccine or a placebo. Recombination joined TRBV29-1 with TRBJ2-2; 7 central nucleotides agree with TRBD2. The specimen comprised peripheral blood, sampled in a trial of Ad26.COV2.S vaccine versus placebo. The nucleotide sequence is TGCAGCGTTTCCTTAGCGGGCCAGAACACCGGGGAGCTGTTTTTT. This is translated as CSVSLAGQNTGELFF.